Described below is a single TCR beta chain sequence and its context. Its antigen has not been determined. Base qualities are missing; no much larger clone stands one base away. This sample is drawn from a study of CD8 T cells in ankylosing spondylitis (dated by TCRdb to the late 2010s). Notes on the research overall: To find TCR variants linked to disease, the study profiled T cell receptor beta repertoires in ankylosing spondylitis patients and healthy donors. The full study cohort was made up of 20 to 25 ankylosing spondylitis patients and around 100 healthy donors. Peripheral blood was sampled, and synovial fluid was additionally collected from ankylosing spondylitis patients.

The cysteine opens and the phenylalanine closes a CDR3 of 14 amino acids. Of all the DNA, just the CDR3 is kept, 42 bases in frame from base 1. From the germline V gene, CDR1 is MNHEY and CDR2 is SVGAGI. V is clipped by 2 bases and J by 1 base, and the sequence between their germline boundaries is 6 bases long. Beyond this particular receptor, the publication reports: The disease-linked clones were reported to be significantly enriched in matched synovial fluid samples from ankylosing spondylitis patients. Some TCR beta motif variants had previously been reported in synovial fluid and blood of reactive arthritis patients, which suggested common disease-initiation mechanisms. Blood from ankylosing spondylitis patients appeared to be characterized by a TCR beta motif composed of under 10 highly homologous amino acid variants. The disease-linked clones showed a CD8+ phenotype and occurred at relatively low frequencies in peripheral blood.

Sequencing took place on an Illumina HiSeq 2500. Quantitative 5'-RACE with molecular barcodes was used to prepare TCR beta libraries. As for the original processing: To identify disease-linked TCR variants, a new computational method was used, one built on a probabilistic model of VDJ rearrangement. The public reads were reanalyzed by TCRdb: fastp trimming at Q25, MiXCR alignment, in-frame beta chains only. Every distinct CDR3 protein forms one entry, paired with its most common genes and DNA. None of the V and J calls come from the authors' own analysis; TCRdb made them. A total of 250,000 to 350,000 distinct CDR3 sequences appear in this sample, 15% to 20% of them only once. Around 7.8% of the sample comes from the top ten.

The sample comprised blood, either unsorted or a sorted T cell fraction (not recorded which). The clonotype originates from a male donor with ankylosing spondylitis or in good health (not recorded which). Recombination connected TRBV6-5 to TRBJ1-5; no confident D gene assignment can be made. In nucleotides, the sequence is TGTGCCAGCAGTTACGCCGACAGCAATCAGCCCCAGCATTTT. This yields the protein CASSYADSNQPQHF.